This T cell receptor beta chain is drawn from a study of T cells in Graves' hyperthyroidism and ophthalmopathy. Turning to this clonotype: Its matching antigen is unknown.

Diagnostic decisions used clinical symptoms, serum thyroxine and TRAb, thyroid ultrasound and orbital computed tomography. PBMCs were derived from 10 ml fresh peripheral blood. The ends were cut back, 6 bases at V and 3 bases at J, with 16 bases in the middle. Germline CDR1 SGHNT, CDR2 YYREEE (reference sequence). The CDR3 spans 14 residues. Study-level findings and limits: Onset of ophthalmopathy came a median 6.5 months after the model predicted it.

TCR beta CDR3 regions were amplified from RNA transcripts. An initial round of RT-PCR targeting the TCR CDR3 relied on the HTBI primer set. TCRdb itself ran the multiplex PCR reads through MiXCR, one entry per CDR3 protein. Of 700,000 to 950,000 distinct CDR3 sequences in the sample, just over 35% were seen once. The sample was blood. The chain combines TRBV5-4 with TRBJ2-7, with D possibly being TRBD1 (6 bases). This sequence originates from a woman aged 40-49 years with Graves' hyperthyroidism. The CDR3 DNA reads as TGTGCCAGCACCCAAGCCGGACAGCGCTACGAGCAGTACTTC. Protein: CASTQAGQRYEQYF.